This TCR beta chain was retrieved from a study of tumor-infiltrating lymphocytes in primary liver carcinoma. The CDR3 totals 15 residues. Trimming at V came to 5 bases and at J to 2 bases, leaving 5 bases not matched to a gene. Germline V gene sequence: CDR1 SGHAT, CDR2 FQDESV (reference sequence). This clonotype was seen ten or more times. Total RNA (around 500 ng) served as template for TCR beta cDNA synthesis primed by a constant-region primer. Employing slightly modified ARM-PCR, three nested multiplex PCR rounds were run, and these gave rise to the TCR beta libraries. Researchers ran the first two PCR rounds for ten to eleven cycles each with TRBV1-TRBV30 forward primers and a C-beta reverse primer. TCRdb independently ran MiXCR on the multiplex PCR reads; one entry per CDR3 protein. The table has about 310,000 distinct CDR3 sequences, about three fifths seen once. Germline DNA was also extracted, with blood RNA taken from unsorted whole blood.

The chain is built from TRBV11-1 and TRBJ2-3, with TRBD2 identical over 9 bases. This clonotype was sampled from a woman younger than 45 with primary liver carcinoma and hepatitis B virus infection. The source material was peripheral blood. CDR3 in amino acids: CASSGSGGATDTQYF. CDR3 bases: TGTGCCAGCAGCGGTAGCGGGGGAGCCACAGATACGCAGTATTTT.